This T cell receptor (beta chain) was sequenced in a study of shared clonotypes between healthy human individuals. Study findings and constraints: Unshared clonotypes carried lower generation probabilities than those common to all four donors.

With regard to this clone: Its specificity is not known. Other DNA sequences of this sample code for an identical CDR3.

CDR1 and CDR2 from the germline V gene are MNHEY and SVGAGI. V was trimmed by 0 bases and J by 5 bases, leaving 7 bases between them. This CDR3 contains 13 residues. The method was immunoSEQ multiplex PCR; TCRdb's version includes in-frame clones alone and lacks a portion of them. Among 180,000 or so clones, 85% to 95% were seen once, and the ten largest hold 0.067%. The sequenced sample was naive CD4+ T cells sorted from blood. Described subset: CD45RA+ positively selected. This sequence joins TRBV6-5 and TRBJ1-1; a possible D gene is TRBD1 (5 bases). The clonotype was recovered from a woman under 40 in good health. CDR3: CASSYSRGTEAFF. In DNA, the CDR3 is TGTGCCAGCAGTTACTCCCGGGGGACTGAAGCTTTCTTT.